This T cell receptor (beta chain) comes out of a study of regulatory T cells in long-lasting Graves disease. Time point given: persistent/refractory GD, antithyroid drugs over 5 years with positive TRAb. TCR sequences were obtained from RNA taken from PBMCs. Investigators prepared the TCR beta libraries by applying iRepertoire HTBI primers and Arm-PCR of CDR3 regions. Using its own MiXCR run on the multiplex PCR reads, TCRdb lists one record per CDR3 protein. The sample lists hundreds of thousands of distinct CDR3 sequences; around 21% were seen once. This clonotype was obtained from a female donor with Graves disease. This sample comprised peripheral blood mononuclear cells (PBMCs), obtained when the disease was refractory, from a patient treated with antithyroid drugs.

CDR3 sequence: CASSVGQAIEKLFF. In DNA, the CDR3 is TGTGCCAGTAGCGTGGGACAGGCTATTGAAAAACTGTTTTTT. The rearrangement uses TRBV19 and TRBJ1-4; the match to TRBD1 covers 8 bases. The CDR3 sequence is 14 residues long. V was clipped by 6 bases and J by 7 bases; unmatched bases: 7. Germline CDR1 reads LNHDA; CDR2 reads SQIVND (reference sequence).